Listed below are T cell receptor beta chains from one sample, sequenced in a study of CD8 T cells in ankylosing spondylitis. Using its own MiXCR run on the 5' RACE reads, TCRdb lists one record per CDR3 protein. Among about 240,000 distinct CDR3 sequences listed, around 9.1% were seen once. Sequencing input: blood, either unsorted or a sorted T cell fraction (not recorded which). These receptors were taken from a male donor with ankylosing spondylitis or in good health (not recorded which). CDR3s include the opening cysteine and the closing phenylalanine or tryptophan. A D gene is named only where the DNA matches it firmly. Size is stated for part of the rows, as once, few or many counts, or as a class when the clone is expanded.

d_call j_call clone_size v_call cdr3_nt cdr3_aa
TRBD1 TRBJ1-4 few TRBV7-2 TGTGCCAGCAGCCCCCGACAGGGGAGGGGGGCTAATGAAAAACTGTTTTTT CASSPRQGRGANEKLFF
. TRBJ1-6 many TRBV6-5 TGTGCCAGCAGTTACAGGGGAAGGCCCCTCCACTTT CASSYRGRPLHF
TRBD2 TRBJ2-3 . TRBV4-2 TGTGCCAGCAGCCAAGGGAGTCGGCGGGAGGCAGATACGCAGTATTTT CASSQGSRREADTQYF
TRBD2 TRBJ2-1 many TRBV6-5 TGTGCCAGCAGTTACACGTTTAGCGGGGGCCACAATGAGCAGTTCTTC CASSYTFSGGHNEQFF
. TRBJ1-1 many TRBV12-3/TRBV12-4 TGTGCCAGCAGTTTGTGGGGAGGGGTAGCTTTCTTT CASSLWGGVAFF
TRBD1 TRBJ2-7 . TRBV5-1 TGCGCCAGCAGGCCGGGACAGGGGCTCTACGAGCAGTACTTC CASRPGQGLYEQYF
. TRBJ1-1 many TRBV6-4 TGTGCCAGCAGTGACAGAACGGAAGCTTTCTTT CASSDRTEAFF
TRBD1 TRBJ1-4 few TRBV11-2 TGTGCCAGCAGCCGAGGACAGGGGGGGAGTGAAAAACTGTTTTTT CASSRGQGGSEKLFF
TRBD1 TRBJ1-5 many TRBV6-2/TRBV6-3 TGTGCCAGCAGTTTAGCAGGGGGTAGTAGCAATCAGCCCCAGCATTTT CASSLAGGSSNQPQHF
. TRBJ2-3 many TRBV10-3 TGTGCCATCAGTCCGAGCACAGATACGCAGTATTTT CAISPSTDTQYF
. TRBJ2-3 many TRBV7-2 TGTGCCAGCAGCTTAGACTATCACAGCACAGATACGCAGTATTTT CASSLDYHSTDTQYF
. TRBJ1-2 few TRBV29-1 TGCAGCGTTGAAGTGGGGGGAGGGGGCTATGGCTACACCTTC CSVEVGGGGYGYTF
TRBD2 TRBJ2-1 many TRBV20-1 TGCAGTGCCACCAGCGGGGAATCCCACAATGAGCAGTTCTTC CSATSGESHNEQFF
. TRBJ2-7 many TRBV29-1 TGCAGCGTTGAGGAGGACTTCGGCTACGAGCAGTACTTC CSVEEDFGYEQYF
TRBD2 TRBJ2-3 many TRBV5-1 TGCGCCAGCAGCCTTCGACTAGCGGACACAGATACGCAGTATTTT CASSLRLADTDTQYF
TRBD2 TRBJ2-1 many TRBV19 TGTGCCAGTAGATTCAGGGCTAGCGGGAACTATGAGCAGTTCTTC CASRFRASGNYEQFF
. TRBJ1-4 many TRBV29-1 TGCAGCGTTCGGACGGCCCTAAATGAAAAACTGTTTTTT CSVRTALNEKLFF
. TRBJ1-1 . TRBV30 TGTGCCTGGACACCGGGGGGGGCTGAAGCTTTCTTT CAWTPGGAEAFF
. TRBJ2-7 . TRBV6-6 TGTGCCAGCAGTTACACGGGGTACGAGCAGTACTTC CASSYTGYEQYF